These T cell receptor beta chains were read from a single sample in a study of beta chain features in type 1 diabetes. Only in-frame clones appear in the TCRdb table, and some are missing; sequencing was by immunoSEQ multiplex PCR. The repertoire holds 450,000 to 550,000 clones, over 25% seen once, with 0.05% to 0.07% in the top ten. Sample: naive CD4+ T cells from blood. The receptor set was obtained from a man younger than 35 in good health. Each CDR3 is given with its conserved first and last residue. D genes are given only for firm matches. Size values are once, few and many counts, or a class for expanded clones, and some rows have none.

j_gene,abundance,d_gene,v_gene,CDR3nt,CDR3aa
TRBJ2-7,few,-,TRBV4-3,TGCGCCAGCAGCCAAGATTTGAAGGACGAGCAGTACTTC,CASSQDLKDEQYF
TRBJ2-1,few,-,TRBV5-1,TGCGCCAGCAGCTCGCCGGCGAGATTCGAGCAGTTCTTC,CASSSPARFEQFF
TRBJ2-5,few,-,TRBV7-2,TGTGCCAGCAGCGCCTTACCGAGGGGCCGAGAGACCCAGTACTTC,CASSALPRGRETQYF
TRBJ2-5,few,-,TRBV2,TGTGCCAGCAGTGAAGCGCTTGTCGTTGAGTCCACCCAGTACTTC,CASSEALVVESTQYF
TRBJ2-7,-,TRBD2,TRBV7-8,TGTGCCAGCAGCCTAACTGGACTAGCGGGAGTATACAAGTACTTC,CASSLTGLAGVYKYF
TRBJ1-2,-,-,TRBV5-4,TGTGCCAGCAGTACCCCCGTGGGGGGACGGGGCTACACCTTC,CASSTPVGGRGYTF
TRBJ1-1,-,TRBD1,TRBV7-9,TGTGCCAGCAGCTACGACAGGGGGCACACTGAAGCTTTCTTT,CASSYDRGHTEAFF
TRBJ2-1,few,-,TRBV5-1,TGCGCCAGCAGCTTGGAGGGAAAGGGCTACAATGAGCAGTTCTTC,CASSLEGKGYNEQFF
TRBJ2-1,-,-,TRBV29-1,TGCAGCGCACCTCGACAGAGCTCCTACAATGAGCAGTTCTTC,CSAPRQSSYNEQFF
TRBJ2-2,few,TRBD1,TRBV6-6,TGTGCCAGCAGCCCCGGGACAGGGAACACCGGGGAGCTGTTTTTT,CASSPGTGNTGELFF
TRBJ2-1,-,-,TRBV19,TGTGCCAGTAGACGGGTAGGGACGGTCGCGAATGAGCAGTTCTTC,CASRRVGTVANEQFF
TRBJ2-7,-,TRBD2,TRBV7-2,TGTGCCAGCAGCTTGACTAGCGGGAGATACGAGCAGTACTTC,CASSLTSGRYEQYF
TRBJ2-7,-,-,TRBV4-1,TGCGCCAGCAGCCCCGAGGTGCGTGGGAGGTACGAGCAGTACTTC,CASSPEVRGRYEQYF
TRBJ2-7,-,-,TRBV7-9,TGTGCCAGCAGCTTAGCGCAGTACGGATCCTACGAGCAGTACTTC,CASSLAQYGSYEQYF
TRBJ1-2,-,TRBD1,TRBV29-1,TGCAGCGTTGAAGATCGGAAACAGGGGGACGGTGGCTACACCTTC,CSVEDRKQGDGGYTF
TRBJ2-1,-,TRBD2,TRBV29-1,TGCAGCGCTAAAATTTTTCGGACTAGCGGTGAGCAGTTCTTC,CSAKIFRTSGEQFF
TRBJ2-7,-,-,TRBV29-1,TGCAGCGTGGGGAACGACGAGCAGTACTTC,CSVGNDEQYF
TRBJ2-5,few,-,TRBV7-2,TGTGCCAGCAGTGAAGGCGGAGGGAGAGAGACCCAGTACTTC,CASSEGGGRETQYF
TRBJ2-1,-,TRBD1,TRBV7-2,TGTGCCAGCAGCTCGGGACAGTATAATGAGCAGTTCTTC,CASSSGQYNEQFF
TRBJ2-2,few,TRBD2,TRBV29-1,TGCAGCGTTGAAGTAGCGGGAGGGCCGAACACCGGGGAGCTGTTTTTT,CSVEVAGGPNTGELFF
TRBJ2-7,few,TRBD2,TRBV9,TGTGCCAGCAGCGCAACTAGCGGGAGGGCTTCAGGCGAGCAGTACTTC,CASSATSGRASGEQYF
TRBJ2-7,few,-,TRBV10-3,TGTGCCATCAGTGATGGACAAGCGCATGACAACTTC,CAISDGQAHDNF
TRBJ1-2,few,-,TRBV7-9,TGTGCCAGCAGCTTAGCGGGCCCCTCCTATGGCTACACCTTC,CASSLAGPSYGYTF
TRBJ2-1,-,-,TRBV10-3,TGTGCCACCTCGGGTTTCAATGAGCAGTTCTTC,CATSGFNEQFF
TRBJ2-1,few,TRBD1,TRBV15,TGTGCCACCAGCAGAGTCCCGGGACAGGGGGGATACAATGAGCAGTTCTTC,CATSRVPGQGGYNEQFF
TRBJ1-4,-,-,TRBV7-2,TGTGCCAGCAGCTTAGCGGTCGGAACTAATGAAAAACTGTTTTTT,CASSLAVGTNEKLFF
TRBJ2-1,-,TRBD2,TRBV6-7,TGTGCCAGCAGTCACCCCGGGACTAGCGGCAATGAGCAGTTCTTC,CASSHPGTSGNEQFF
TRBJ1-4,-,TRBD1,TRBV7-2,TGTGCCAGCAGCCCTAACAGGGGGCCGGGGGAAAAACTGTTTTTT,CASSPNRGPGEKLFF
TRBJ1-5,-,TRBD1,TRBV30,TGTGCCTGCCAAACAGGGGGCAGGCATCAGCCCCAGCATTTT,CACQTGGRHQPQHF
TRBJ2-7,few,-,TRBV11-2,TGTGCCAGCAGCCGCGGAGACGAGCAGTACTTC,CASSRGDEQYF
TRBJ2-3,few,TRBD1,TRBV30,TGTGCCTGGAGGTCAGGGGGCGCGGCGGATACGCAGTATTTT,CAWRSGGAADTQYF
TRBJ2-1,-,TRBD2,TRBV7-3,TGTGCCAGCAGCCCCAGACTAGCGGGGAACAATGAGCAGTTCTTC,CASSPRLAGNNEQFF
TRBJ2-1,-,-,TRBV7-2,TGTGCCAGCAGCTTCGCCTACGATGAGCAGTTCTTC,CASSFAYDEQFF
TRBJ2-1,-,TRBD1,TRBV11-1,TGTGCCAGCAGCTTAGAGGGGGCGTCGGGCAATGAGCAGTTCTTC,CASSLEGASGNEQFF
TRBJ2-1,few,TRBD2,TRBV7-9,TGTGCCAGCAGCTCCGGGACTAGCGTTTCGTGGTCCTACAATGAGCAGTTCTTC,CASSSGTSVSWSYNEQFF
TRBJ2-7,-,TRBD1,TRBV7-2,TGTGCCAGCAGCCGTCCCGGGACAGGGTTCGAGCAGTACTTC,CASSRPGTGFEQYF
TRBJ1-1,few,-,TRBV6-1,TGTGCCAGCAGCGGGCGAAGGGAGAACACTGAAGCTTTCTTT,CASSGRRENTEAFF
TRBJ1-2,few,-,TRBV30,TGTGCCTGGAGTGTACAGGGTCGGGACTATGGCTACACCTTC,CAWSVQGRDYGYTF
TRBJ2-3,few,TRBD2,TRBV5-4,TGTGCCAGCAGCCAGACTAGCGCCACAGATACGCAGTATTTT,CASSQTSATDTQYF
TRBJ2-5,few,TRBD1,TRBV25-1,TGTGCCAGCAGTGAATTAGAGGGGGCACGGGAGACCCAGTACTTC,CASSELEGARETQYF
TRBJ1-2,-,-,TRBV7-2,TGTGCCAGCAGCACCGAGGGGATCGGCTACACCTTC,CASSTEGIGYTF
TRBJ2-4,-,-,TRBV4-1,TGCGCCAGCAGCCAAGCGGATAGGACGGTTCTAGCCAAAAACATTCAGTACTTC,CASSQADRTVLAKNIQYF
TRBJ2-6,few,-,TRBV30,TGTGCCTGGTCTTACAGGATGTTCTCTGGGGCCAACGTCCTGACTTTC,CAWSYRMFSGANVLTF
TRBJ2-2,-,-,TRBV2,TGTGCCAGCAGTGAAAGGGGCACCGGGGAGCTGTTTTTT,CASSERGTGELFF
TRBJ2-5,-,TRBD2,TRBV7-2,TGTGCCAGCAGCTTAGCCAGCGGGAGGCCACAAGAGACCCAGTACTTC,CASSLASGRPQETQYF
TRBJ2-7,-,-,TRBV7-2,TGTGCCAGCAGCTTAGGGTCCCCCGTGGGGATAACTTTC,CASSLGSPVGITF
TRBJ2-7,few,-,TRBV7-9,TGTGCCAGCAGCTTACAGGGGCCGCCTGGGGAGCAGTACTTC,CASSLQGPPGEQYF
TRBJ1-3,-,-,TRBV28,TGTGCCAGCAGTCCGCCGGCGGGACAAGTTGGAAACACCATATATTTT,CASSPPAGQVGNTIYF
TRBJ2-4,few,-,TRBV29-1,TGCAGCGTTGAGGCAGGGGCGGGCATTCAGTACTTC,CSVEAGAGIQYF
TRBJ2-5,few,-,TRBV6-6,TGTGCCAGCAGACCCAGGGTCCTCGGGGAGACCCAGTACTTC,CASRPRVLGETQYF
TRBJ2-1,few,TRBD1,TRBV14,TGTGCCAGCAGCCATCCGTCGCAGGGGGCCTACAATGAGCAGTTCTTC,CASSHPSQGAYNEQFF
TRBJ2-1,few,TRBD2,TRBV11-1,TGTGCCAGCAGATTGACTAGCGGGAGTCACAATGAGCAGTTCTTC,CASRLTSGSHNEQFF
TRBJ2-7,few,-,TRBV29-1,TGCAGCGTTGTTTTTCGGAGGGGTAGCCGTGGCTACGAGCAGTACTTC,CSVVFRRGSRGYEQYF
TRBJ2-1,few,TRBD2,TRBV7-2,TGTGCCAGCAGCTTACTAGCGGGAGGGGGTGAGCAGTTCTTC,CASSLLAGGGEQFF
TRBJ1-1,-,-,TRBV30,TGTGCCTGGAGCCCGGGACCGATAAACACTGAAGCTTTCTTT,CAWSPGPINTEAFF
TRBJ2-7,once,TRBD2,TRBV9,TGTGCCAGCAGCGTAGACCTAGCGGGAACCTACGAGCAGTACTTC,CASSVDLAGTYEQYF
TRBJ2-3,-,TRBD2,TRBV29-1,TGCAGCGTTCGGACTAGCGGGGCAGATACGCAGTATTTT,CSVRTSGADTQYF
TRBJ1-2,-,-,TRBV9,TGTGCCAGCAGCCCGAGGGGCAGGGGCGAGAACTATGGCTACACCTTC,CASSPRGRGENYGYTF
TRBJ2-3,-,TRBD2,TRBV7-2,TGTGCCAGCAGGGGATCGGAGCGGGGTAAAGATACGCAGTATTTT,CASRGSERGKDTQYF